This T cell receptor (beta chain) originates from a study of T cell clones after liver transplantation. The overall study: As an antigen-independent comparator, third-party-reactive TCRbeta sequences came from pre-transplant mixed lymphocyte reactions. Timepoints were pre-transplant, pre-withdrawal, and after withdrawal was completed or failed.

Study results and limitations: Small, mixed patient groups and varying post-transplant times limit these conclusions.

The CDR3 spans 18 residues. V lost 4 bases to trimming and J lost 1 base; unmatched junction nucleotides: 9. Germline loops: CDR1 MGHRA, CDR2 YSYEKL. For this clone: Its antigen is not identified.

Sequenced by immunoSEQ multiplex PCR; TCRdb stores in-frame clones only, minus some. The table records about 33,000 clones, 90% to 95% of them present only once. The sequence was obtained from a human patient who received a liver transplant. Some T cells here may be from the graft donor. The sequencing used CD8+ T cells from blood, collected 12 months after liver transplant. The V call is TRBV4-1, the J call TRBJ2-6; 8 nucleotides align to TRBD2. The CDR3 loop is CASSPYLAGGSGANVLTF. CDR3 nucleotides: TGCGCCAGCAGCCCATATTTGGCGGGGGGTTCTGGGGCCAACGTCCTGACTTTC.